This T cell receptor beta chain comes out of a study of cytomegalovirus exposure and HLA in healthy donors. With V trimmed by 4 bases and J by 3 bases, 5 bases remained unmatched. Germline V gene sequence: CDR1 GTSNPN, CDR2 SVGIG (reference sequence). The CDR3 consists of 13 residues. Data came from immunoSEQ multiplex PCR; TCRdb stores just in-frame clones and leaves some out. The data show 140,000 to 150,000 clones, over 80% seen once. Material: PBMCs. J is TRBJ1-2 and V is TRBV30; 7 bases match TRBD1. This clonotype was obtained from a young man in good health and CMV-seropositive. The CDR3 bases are TGTGCCTGGAAAGACAGGGTGGACTATGGCTACACCTTC. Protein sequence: CAWKDRVDYGYTF.